This TCR beta chain was identified in a study of blood T cell repertoires in COVID-19. Looking at the study overall: COVID-19 samples, acute and convalescent, were from the United States, Italy and Spain. T cells, B-cell-depleted T cells, or PBMCs provided the cDNA or gDNA that served as material.

Trimming stripped 4 bases from V and 0 bases from J, with 4 bases between. This CDR3 comprises 12 residues. Germline V gives CDR1 SGHRS, CDR2 YFSETQ. The table lists this clone with a count of one. In the study's own analysis: Nucleated cell counts were estimated from reference gene primer amplification. TCRdb's copy holds only in-frame clones and misses some; the assay was immunoSEQ multiplex PCR. For V, J and clone size, that table is used; D and trimming come from the DNA. The data contain fewer than 85,000 clones, 85% to 90% of them singletons. This TCR was recovered from a man between 45 and 60 years old with active COVID-19. Sequencing input: peripheral blood. The chain employs TRBV5-1 and TRBJ2-5; D gene uncertain. Here the CDR3 reads CASSIYQETQYF. DNA of the CDR3: TGCGCCAGCAGCATCTACCAAGAGACCCAGTACTTC.